This T cell receptor beta chain comes out of a study of siplizumab effects on memory and regulatory T cells. General study results and limits: Roughly 75-95% of proliferating CD4+ or CD8+ clones lacked a naive or memory phenotype that could be assigned. Suppression by proliferating Tregs derived from siplizumab cultures was not verified. Mappable CD4+ clones that were alloreactive averaged around 70% Treg-derived with siplizumab versus 26.9% in controls. The drug siplizumab significantly decreased the alloreactive sequences that could be traced to unstimulated CD4+ memory cells.

Sequencing was performed with immunoSEQ multiplex PCR; in TCRdb, only in-frame clones are kept and a portion is missing. The table has over 70,000 clones, just under 90% seen once. Concerning this clone: The antigen is undetermined.

The CDR3 is 14 residues long. Trimming removed 3 bases from V and 2 bases from J, with 10 bases in between. CDR1 and CDR2 (germline): MNHNS, SASEGT. Sequencing was carried out using CD4+ T cells sorted from blood. The genes are TRBV6-1 and TRBJ1-2; D not resolved. The TCR sequence derives from a human donor in good health. The CDR3 sequence: CASSDPGQNYGYTF. DNA of the CDR3: TGTGCCAGCAGTGATCCCGGGCAGAACTATGGCTACACCTTC.